This T cell receptor beta chain was sequenced for a study of shared clonotypes between healthy human individuals. The material for each subset, its genomic DNA, was split evenly across several immunoSEQ plates. Generated by immunoSEQ multiplex PCR, the TCRdb table keeps only in-frame clones and is missing some. The repertoire holds roughly 2,500,000 clones, with roughly 93% as singletons. The table lists this clone with a count of one. No antigen is known for it. Points from the study as a whole: The study drew on few donors, limiting represented genetic and exposure-history diversity.

Material for sequencing was naive CD4+ T cells from PBMCs. Subset given: CD45RA+ positively selected. This clonotype was obtained from a young man in good health. Some clones in this sample may be carry-over from other donors' samples.

The CDR3: CASSEYKTSRDEQFF. The CDR3, as DNA: TGTGCCAGCAGTGAATACAAGACTAGTAGGGATGAGCAGTTCTTC. V and J are TRBV25-1 and TRBJ2-1, with D maybe TRBD2 (6 bases). V shed 0 bases and J shed 8 bases, with 14 bases lying between them. The CDR3 loop spans 15 amino acids. The V gene's germline CDR1 is MGHDK and CDR2 SYGVNS. Supplemented by reference TRBV25-1 and TRBJ2-1, the full variable domain reads EADIYQTPRYLVIGTGKKITLECSQTMGHDKMYWYQQDPGMELHLIHYSYGVNSTEKGDLSSESTVSRIRTEHFPLTLESARPSHTSQYLCASSEYKTSRDEQFFGPGTRLTVL.